This section outlines one TCR beta chain sequence together with its context. In the original workflow: Amplification with reference gene primers provided the estimates of nucleated cell counts. The table came from immunoSEQ multiplex PCR; TCRdb's copy has only in-frame clones and leaves some out. V and J calls and clone size are copied from that table; D and trimming were computed from the DNA. The sample has 350,000 to 550,000 clones, roughly nine tenths seen once; the top ten hold 0.95% to 1.2%. Everyone who took part was roughly 18 to 89 years old, and they came from 24 US areas. Trimming at V came to 4 bases and at J to 1 base, leaving 11 bases not matched to a gene. CDR1 is MGHRA, CDR2 YSYEKL, per germline. The CDR3 loop spans 17 amino acids. The data were obtained in a study of blood T cell repertoires in COVID-19. Study-wide background: Researchers got acute and convalescent COVID-19 samples from the United States, Italy and Spain. The cDNA or gDNA used as material had been derived from T cells, B-cell-depleted T cells, or PBMCs.

The receptor was isolated from a man aged 25-40 years who had recovered from COVID-19. This rearrangement joins TRBV4-1 to TRBJ2-3; 7 bases agree with TRBD1. The sequenced sample was PBMCs or T cells enriched from blood (not recorded which). Here the CDR3 DNA reads TGCGCCAGCAGCCCTTCTAGGGCAGGGACAGGCACAGATACGCAGTATTTT. It encodes CASSPSRAGTGTDTQYF.